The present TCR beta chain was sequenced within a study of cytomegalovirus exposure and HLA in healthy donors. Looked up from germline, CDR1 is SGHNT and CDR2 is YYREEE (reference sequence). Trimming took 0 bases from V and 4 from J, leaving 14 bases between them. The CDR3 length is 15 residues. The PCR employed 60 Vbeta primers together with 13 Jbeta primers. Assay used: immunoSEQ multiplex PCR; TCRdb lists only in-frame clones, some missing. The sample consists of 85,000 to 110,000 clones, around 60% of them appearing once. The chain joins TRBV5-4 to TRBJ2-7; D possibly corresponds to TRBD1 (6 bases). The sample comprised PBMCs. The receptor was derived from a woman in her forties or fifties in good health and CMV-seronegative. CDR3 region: CASSLALGAQYEQYF. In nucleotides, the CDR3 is TGTGCCAGCAGCTTGGCCCTGGGGGCGCAGTACGAGCAGTACTTC.